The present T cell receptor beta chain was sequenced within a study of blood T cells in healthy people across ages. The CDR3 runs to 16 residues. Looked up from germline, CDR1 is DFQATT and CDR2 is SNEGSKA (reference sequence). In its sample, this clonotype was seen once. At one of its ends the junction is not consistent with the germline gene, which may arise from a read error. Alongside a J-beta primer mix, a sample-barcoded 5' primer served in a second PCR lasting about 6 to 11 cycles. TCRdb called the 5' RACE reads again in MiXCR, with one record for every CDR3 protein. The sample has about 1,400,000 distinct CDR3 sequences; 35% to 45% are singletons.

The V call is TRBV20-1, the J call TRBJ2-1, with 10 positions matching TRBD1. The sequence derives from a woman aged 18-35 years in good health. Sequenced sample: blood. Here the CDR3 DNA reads TGCAGTGCTTCCCGCTCCGGGACAGGGGATTACAATGTGCAGTTCTTC. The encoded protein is CSASRSGTGDYNVQFF.